This T cell receptor (beta chain) was observed in a study of T cell changes during pregnancy in multiple sclerosis. Data came from immunoSEQ multiplex PCR; TCRdb stores just in-frame clones and leaves some out. The sample lists more than 45,000 clones; roughly 93% were seen once. This CDR3 has 13 residues. Germline CDR1 is MNHEY and CDR2 is SVGAGI. Trimming cost V 4 bases and J 6 bases, with 10 bases left between them. This chain joins TRBV6-5 and TRBJ1-5; D uncertain. The TCR originated in a female donor with multiple sclerosis, enrolled in a pregnancy study. The sequenced sample was CD8+ T cells from peripheral blood mononuclear cells, obtained in the second trimester of pregnancy. The CDR3 sequence: CASSFGWSQPQHF. CDR3 coding DNA: TGTGCCAGCAGTTTTGGGTGGAGTCAGCCCCAGCATTTT.